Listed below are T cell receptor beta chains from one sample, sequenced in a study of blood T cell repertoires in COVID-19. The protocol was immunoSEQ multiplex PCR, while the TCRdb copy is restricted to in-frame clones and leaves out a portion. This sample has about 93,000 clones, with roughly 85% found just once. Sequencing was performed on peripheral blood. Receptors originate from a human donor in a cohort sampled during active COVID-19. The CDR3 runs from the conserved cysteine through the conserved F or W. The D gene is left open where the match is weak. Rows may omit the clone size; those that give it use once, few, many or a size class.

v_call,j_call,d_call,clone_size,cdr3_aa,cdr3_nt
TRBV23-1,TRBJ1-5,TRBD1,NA,CASLRGQGGCNQPQHF,TGCGCCAGCCTTCGAGGACAGGGAGGATGCAATCAGCCCCAGCATTTT
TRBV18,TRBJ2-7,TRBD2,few,CASSRTGTSGEQYF,TGTGCCAGCTCACGGACCGGGACTAGTGGTGAGCAGTACTTC
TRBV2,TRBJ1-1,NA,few,CASSEVAGKNTEAFF,TGTGCCAGCAGTGAAGTGGCAGGGAAGAACACTGAAGCTTTCTTT
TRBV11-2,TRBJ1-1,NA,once,CASSSHTGRTEAFF,TGTGCCAGCAGCTCGCACACAGGGCGCACTGAAGCTTTCTTT
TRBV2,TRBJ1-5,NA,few,CASRGPNQPQHF,TGTGCCAGCAGGGGCCCAAATCAGCCCCAGCATTTT
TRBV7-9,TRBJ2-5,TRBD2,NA,CASTPSGETQYF,TGTGCCAGCACCCCTAGCGGTGAGACCCAGTACTTC
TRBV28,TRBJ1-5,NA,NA,CASIRPGDQPQHF,TGTGCCAGCATCCGGCCAGGGGATCAGCCCCAGCATTTT
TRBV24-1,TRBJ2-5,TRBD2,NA,CATSERIAGGPKTQYF,TGTGCCACCAGTGAGCGTATAGCGGGAGGGCCGAAGACCCAGTACTTC
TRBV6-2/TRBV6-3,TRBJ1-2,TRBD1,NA,CASRPTGVEGYTF,TGTGCCAGCAGGCCTACAGGGGTCGAGGGCTACACCTTC
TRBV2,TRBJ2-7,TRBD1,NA,CASYDRTGGKYEQYF,TGTGCCAGCTACGATCGGACAGGGGGCAAATACGAGCAGTACTTC
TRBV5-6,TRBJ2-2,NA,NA,CASSTGQGGRAGELFF,TGTGCCAGCAGCACGGGTCAGGGAGGAAGAGCCGGGGAGCTGTTTTTT
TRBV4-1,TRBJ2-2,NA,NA,CASSQEVGFGGLFF,TGCGCCAGCAGCCAGGAGGTGGGGTTCGGGGGGCTGTTTTTT
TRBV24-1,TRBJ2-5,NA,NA,CATSDYDSLAQYF,TGTGCCACCAGTGATTACGACTCACTGGCCCAGTACTTC
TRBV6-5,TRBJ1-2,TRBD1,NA,CASSSTGGPYGYTF,TGTGCCAGCAGTTCGACAGGGGGCCCCTATGGCTACACCTTC
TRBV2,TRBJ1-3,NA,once,CASSEGDSGNTIYF,TGTGCCAGCAGTGAAGGCGACTCTGGAAACACCATATATTTT
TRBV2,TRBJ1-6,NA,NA,CASSSQGSPLHF,TGTGCCAGCAGTTCTCAGGGTTCACCCCTCCACTTT
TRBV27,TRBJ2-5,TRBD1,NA,CASKNTGGGETQYF,TGTGCCAGCAAAAATACAGGGGGCGGAGAGACCCAGTACTTC
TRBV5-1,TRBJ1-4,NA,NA,CASRTRGGEKLFF,TGCGCCAGCCGCACAAGGGGAGGTGAAAAACTGTTTTTT
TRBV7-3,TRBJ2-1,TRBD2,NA,CASSLTSGTYNEQFF,TGTGCCAGCAGCTTAACTAGCGGGACCTACAATGAGCAGTTCTTC
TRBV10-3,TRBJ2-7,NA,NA,CAISESGSSPVYYF,TGTGCCATCAGTGAGTCAGGGAGTTCCCCGGTCTACTACTTC
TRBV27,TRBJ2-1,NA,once,CASSRGAGYNEQFF,TGTGCCAGCAGTCGGGGGGCGGGGTACAATGAGCAGTTCTTC
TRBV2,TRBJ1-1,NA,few,CASSVQGNTEAFF,TGTGCCAGCAGTGTACAGGGCAACACTGAAGCTTTCTTT
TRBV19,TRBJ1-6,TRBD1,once,CASNPGTEINSPLHF,TGTGCCAGTAACCCCGGGACAGAAATTAATTCACCCCTCCACTTT
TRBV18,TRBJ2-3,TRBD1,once,CASSPPGTGGTDTQYF,TGTGCCAGCTCACCACCCGGGACAGGGGGCACAGATACGCAGTATTTT
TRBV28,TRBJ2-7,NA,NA,CATRRGGVSYEQYF,TGTGCCACCCGCCGTGGAGGGGTTTCCTACGAGCAGTACTTC
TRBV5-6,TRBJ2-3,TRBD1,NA,CASSRYDRADTQYF,TGTGCCAGCAGCCGTTACGACAGGGCGGATACGCAGTATTTT
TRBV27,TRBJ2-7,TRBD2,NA,CASSSGTRVSEQYF,TGTGCCAGCAGTTCCGGGACTAGAGTTTCCGAGCAGTACTTC
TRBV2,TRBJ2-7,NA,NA,CASRATYEQYF,TGTGCCAGCAGAGCAACCTACGAGCAGTACTTC
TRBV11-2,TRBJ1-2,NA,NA,CASSSGTEPYGYTF,TGTGCCAGCAGCAGCGGGACGGAACCCTATGGCTACACCTTC
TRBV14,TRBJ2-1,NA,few,CASSAKPGGYGNEQFF,TGTGCCAGCAGTGCAAAGCCGGGGGGCTATGGCAATGAGCAGTTCTTC
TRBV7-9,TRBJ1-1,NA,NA,CASSLGEYTEAFF,TGTGCCAGCAGCTTAGGAGAGTACACTGAAGCTTTCTTT
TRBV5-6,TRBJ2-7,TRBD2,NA,CASSWEPGTRTEQYF,TGTGCCAGCAGCTGGGAACCCGGGACTAGGACCGAGCAGTACTTC
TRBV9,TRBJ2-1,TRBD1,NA,CASSGLLTGPEQFF,TGTGCCAGCAGCGGCCTTTTGACAGGGCCTGAGCAGTTCTTC
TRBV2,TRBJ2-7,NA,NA,CASGGNGGSEQYF,TGTGCCAGCGGGGGTAACGGAGGGAGCGAGCAGTACTTC
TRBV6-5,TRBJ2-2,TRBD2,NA,CASSTSGLAVGELFF,TGTGCCAGCAGTACCTCGGGACTAGCGGTCGGGGAGCTGTTTTTT
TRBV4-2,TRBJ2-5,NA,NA,CASSDGASVETQYF,TGTGCCAGCAGCGACGGGGCTAGCGTAGAGACCCAGTACTTC
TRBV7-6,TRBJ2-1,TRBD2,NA,CASSLDLAGGLYNEQFF,TGTGCCAGCAGCTTAGACTTAGCGGGGGGACTATACAATGAGCAGTTCTTC
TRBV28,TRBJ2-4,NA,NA,CASSSFDSKNIQYF,TGTGCCAGCAGTTCTTTTGACTCCAAAAACATTCAGTACTTC
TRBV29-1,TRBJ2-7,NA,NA,CSVEEGGYEQYF,TGCAGCGTTGAAGAAGGGGGTTACGAGCAGTACTTC
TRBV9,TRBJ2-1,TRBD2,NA,CASSVAPRSGSNNEQFF,TGTGCCAGCAGCGTAGCCCCGAGGAGCGGGAGCAACAATGAGCAGTTCTTC
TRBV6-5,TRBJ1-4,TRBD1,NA,CASSSGDRAGIEKLFF,TGTGCCAGCAGTTCCGGGGACAGGGCGGGAATTGAAAAACTGTTTTTT
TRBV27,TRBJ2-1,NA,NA,CASSYRGSLSNEQFF,TGTGCCAGCAGTTATAGGGGGAGCCTAAGCAATGAGCAGTTCTTC